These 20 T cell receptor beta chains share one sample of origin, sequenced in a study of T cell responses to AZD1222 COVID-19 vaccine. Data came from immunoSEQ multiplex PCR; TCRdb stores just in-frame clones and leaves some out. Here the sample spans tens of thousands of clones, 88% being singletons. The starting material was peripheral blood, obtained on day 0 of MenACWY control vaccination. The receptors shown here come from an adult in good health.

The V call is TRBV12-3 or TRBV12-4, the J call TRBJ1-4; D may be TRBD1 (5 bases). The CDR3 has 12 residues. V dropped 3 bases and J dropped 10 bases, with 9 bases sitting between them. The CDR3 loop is CASSFPGGKLFF. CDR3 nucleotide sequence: TGTGCCAGCAGTTTCCCCGGGGGAAAACTGTTTTTT.

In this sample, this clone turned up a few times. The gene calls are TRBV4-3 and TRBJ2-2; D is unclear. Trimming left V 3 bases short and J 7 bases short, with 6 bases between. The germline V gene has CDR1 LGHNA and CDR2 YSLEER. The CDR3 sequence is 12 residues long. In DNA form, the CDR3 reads TGCGCCAGCAGCCAGGCTGGCGGGGAGCTGTTTTTT. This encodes CASSQAGGELFF.

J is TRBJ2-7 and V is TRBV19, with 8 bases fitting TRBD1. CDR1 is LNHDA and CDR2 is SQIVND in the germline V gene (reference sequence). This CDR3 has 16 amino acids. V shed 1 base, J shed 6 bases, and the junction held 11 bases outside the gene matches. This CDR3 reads CASSIGQGQGFGEQYF. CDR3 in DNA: TGTGCCAGTAGTATAGGCCAAGGACAGGGTTTTGGCGAGCAGTACTTC.

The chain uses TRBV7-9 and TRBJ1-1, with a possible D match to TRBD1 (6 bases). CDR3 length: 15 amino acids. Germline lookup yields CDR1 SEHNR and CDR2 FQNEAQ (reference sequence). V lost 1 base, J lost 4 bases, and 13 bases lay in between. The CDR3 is CASSLVRGQGTEAFF. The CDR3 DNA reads TGTGCCAGCAGCTTAGTCCGGGGGCAGGGCACTGAAGCTTTCTTT.

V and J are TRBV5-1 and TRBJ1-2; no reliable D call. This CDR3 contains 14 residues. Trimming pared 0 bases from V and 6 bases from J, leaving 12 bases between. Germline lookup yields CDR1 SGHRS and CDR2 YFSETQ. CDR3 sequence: CASSLGMGMDGYTF. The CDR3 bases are TGCGCCAGCAGCTTGGGAATGGGGATGGATGGCTACACCTTC.

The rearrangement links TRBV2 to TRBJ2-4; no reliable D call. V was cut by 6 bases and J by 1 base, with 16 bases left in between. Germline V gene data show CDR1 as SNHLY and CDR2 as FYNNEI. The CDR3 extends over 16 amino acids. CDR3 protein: CASRHSAIGAKNIQYF. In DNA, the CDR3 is TGTGCCAGCAGACACAGCGCTATAGGGGCCAAAAACATTCAGTACTTC.

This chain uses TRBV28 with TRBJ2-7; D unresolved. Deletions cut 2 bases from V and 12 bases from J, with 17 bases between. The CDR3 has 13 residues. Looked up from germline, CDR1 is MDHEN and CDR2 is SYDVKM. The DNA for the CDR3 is TGTGCCAGCAGTTTACACCCGACGGTGGCCTCGTACTTC. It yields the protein CASSLHPTVASYF.

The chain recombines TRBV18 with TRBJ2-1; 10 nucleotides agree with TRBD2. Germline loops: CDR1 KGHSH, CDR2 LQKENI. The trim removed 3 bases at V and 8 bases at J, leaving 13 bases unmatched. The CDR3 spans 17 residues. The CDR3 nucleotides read TGTGCCAGCTCACCCAACCCGCTAGCGGGAGTGGGCGATGAGCAGTTCTTC. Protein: CASSPNPLAGVGDEQFF. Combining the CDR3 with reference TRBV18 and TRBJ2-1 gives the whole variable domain NAGVMQNPRHLVRRRGQEARLRCSPMKGHSHVYWYRQLPEEGLKFMVYLQKENIIDESGMPKERFSAEFPKEGPSILRIQQVVRGDSAAYFCASSPNPLAGVGDEQFFGPGTRLTVL.

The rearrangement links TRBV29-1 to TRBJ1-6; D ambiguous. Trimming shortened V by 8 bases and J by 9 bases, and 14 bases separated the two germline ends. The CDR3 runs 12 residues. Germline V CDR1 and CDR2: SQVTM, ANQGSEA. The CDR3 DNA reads TGCAGCCAAGATCCCGGTTCTTCACCCCTCCACTTT. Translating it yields CSQDPGSSPLHF.

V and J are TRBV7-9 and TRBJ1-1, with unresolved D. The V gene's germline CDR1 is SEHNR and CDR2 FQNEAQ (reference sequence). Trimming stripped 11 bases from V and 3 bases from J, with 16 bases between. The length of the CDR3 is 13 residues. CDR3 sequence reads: CAVRVGVDTEAFF. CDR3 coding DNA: TGTGCCGTCAGAGTAGGAGTCGACACTGAAGCTTTCTTT.

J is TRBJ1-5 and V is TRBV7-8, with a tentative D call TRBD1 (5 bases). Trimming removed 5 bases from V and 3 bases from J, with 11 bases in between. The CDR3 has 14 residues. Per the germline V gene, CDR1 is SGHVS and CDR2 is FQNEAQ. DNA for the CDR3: TGTGCCAGCAGCCCGGGACTACCCAATCAGCCCCAGCATTTT. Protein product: CASSPGLPNQPQHF.

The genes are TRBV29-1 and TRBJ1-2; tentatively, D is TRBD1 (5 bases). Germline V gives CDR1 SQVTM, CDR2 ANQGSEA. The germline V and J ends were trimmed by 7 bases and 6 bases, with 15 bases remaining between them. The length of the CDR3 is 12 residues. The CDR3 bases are TGCAGCGGGGTCCAGGGCATGGATGGCTACACCTTC. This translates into CSGVQGMDGYTF.

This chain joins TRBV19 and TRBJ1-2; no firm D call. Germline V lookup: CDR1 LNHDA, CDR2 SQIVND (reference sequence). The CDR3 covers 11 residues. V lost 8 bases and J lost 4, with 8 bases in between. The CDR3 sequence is CASSRSYGYTF. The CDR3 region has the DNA TGTGCCAGTTCTCGGTCCTATGGCTACACCTTC.

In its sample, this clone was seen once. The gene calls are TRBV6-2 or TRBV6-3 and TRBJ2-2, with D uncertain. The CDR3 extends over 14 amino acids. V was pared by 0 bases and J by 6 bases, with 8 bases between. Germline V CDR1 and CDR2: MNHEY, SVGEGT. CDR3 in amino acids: CASSYSRASGELFF. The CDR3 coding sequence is TGTGCCAGCAGTTACTCCCGTGCTTCCGGGGAGCTGTTTTTT.

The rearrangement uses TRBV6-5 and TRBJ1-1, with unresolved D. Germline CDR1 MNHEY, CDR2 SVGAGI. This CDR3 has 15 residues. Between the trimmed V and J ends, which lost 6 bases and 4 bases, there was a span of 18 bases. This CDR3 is CASSRNSGSLTEAFF. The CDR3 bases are TGTGCCAGCAGCCGAAATTCCGGGAGTCTCACTGAAGCTTTCTTT.

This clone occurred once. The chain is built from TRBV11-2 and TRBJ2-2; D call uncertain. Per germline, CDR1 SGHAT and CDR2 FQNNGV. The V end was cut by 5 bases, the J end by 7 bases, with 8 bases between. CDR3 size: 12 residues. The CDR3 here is CASSALRGELFF. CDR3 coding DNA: TGTGCCAGCAGCGCGCTTCGCGGGGAGCTGTTTTTT.

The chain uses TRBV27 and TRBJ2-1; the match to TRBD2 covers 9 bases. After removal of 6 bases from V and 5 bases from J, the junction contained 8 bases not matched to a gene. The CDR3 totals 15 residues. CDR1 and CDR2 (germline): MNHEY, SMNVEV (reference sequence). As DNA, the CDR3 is TGTGCCAGCAGCCCGACTAGCGGAGCAAACAATGAGCAGTTCTTC. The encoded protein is CASSPTSGANNEQFF.

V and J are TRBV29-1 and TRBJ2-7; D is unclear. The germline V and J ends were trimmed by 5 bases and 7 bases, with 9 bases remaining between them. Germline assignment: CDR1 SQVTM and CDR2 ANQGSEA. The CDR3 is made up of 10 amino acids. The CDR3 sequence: CSVWVGEQYF. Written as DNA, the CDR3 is TGCAGCGTTTGGGTGGGGGAGCAGTACTTC.

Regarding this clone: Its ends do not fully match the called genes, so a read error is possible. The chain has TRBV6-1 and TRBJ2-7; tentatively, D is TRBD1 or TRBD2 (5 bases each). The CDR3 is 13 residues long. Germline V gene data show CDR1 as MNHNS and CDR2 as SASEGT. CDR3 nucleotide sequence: TGTGCCAGCCGTGAGGGGAGAGGGTACGAGCAGTACTTC. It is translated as CASREGRGYEQYF.

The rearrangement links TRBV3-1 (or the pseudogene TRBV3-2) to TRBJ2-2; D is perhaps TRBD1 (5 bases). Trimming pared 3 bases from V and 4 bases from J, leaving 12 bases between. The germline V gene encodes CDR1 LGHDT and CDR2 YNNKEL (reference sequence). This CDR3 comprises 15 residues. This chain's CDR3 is CASSQPFQGTGELFF. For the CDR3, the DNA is TGTGCCAGCAGCCAGCCTTTCCAGGGCACCGGGGAGCTGTTTTTT.